This paragraph reports one TCR beta chain. This entry comes from a study of CD8 T cells in Susac syndrome. Random hexamers were used to reverse transcribe roughly 0.5 to 1 ug of RNA. MiXCR was run by TCRdb on the immunoSEQ multiplex PCR reads, yielding one entry per CDR3 protein. The sample contains about 120,000 distinct CDR3 sequences, roughly 95% of which appear only once. In germline, CDR1 is GTSNPN, CDR2 SVGIG (reference sequence). The ends were cut back, 5 bases at V and 1 base at J, with 11 bases in the middle. The CDR3 is 13 amino acids. Negative isolation was used for CD8+ and CD4+ T cells, and FACS enrichment was applied to TEMRA cells.

This TCR was sampled from a human donor with Susac syndrome. The specimen was CD4+ T cells from PBMCs. The rearrangement uses TRBV30 and TRBJ2-5; D is ambiguous. CDR3 in DNA: TGTGCCTGGGAATTAGCTCTCCAAGAGACCCAGTACTTC. It specifies CAWELALQETQYF. The whole variable domain, remainder taken from reference TRBV30 and TRBJ2-5, is SQTIHQWPATLVQPVGSPLSLECTVEGTSNPNLYWYRQAAGRGLQLLFYSVGIGQISSEVPQNLSASRPQDRQFILSSKKLLLSDSGFYLCAWELALQETQYFGPGTRLLVL.